These 30 T cell receptor beta chains were all obtained from the same sample, sequenced in a study of blood T cell repertoires in COVID-19. Assay used: immunoSEQ multiplex PCR; TCRdb lists only in-frame clones, some missing. The sample consists of under 40,000 clones, over 90% of them appearing once. What was sequenced was peripheral blood. The source is a man between 60 and 75 years old with active or convalescent COVID-19.

CDR3 region: CASSKREGGYTF. For the CDR3, the DNA is TGTGCCAGCAGCAAACGGGAGGGTGGCTACACCTTC. The rearrangement joins TRBV13 to TRBJ1-2; no firm D call. V lost 5 bases to trimming and J lost 7 bases, with 11 bases between them. Germline V gene lookup returns CDR1 PRHDT and CDR2 FYEKMQ (reference sequence). The CDR3 extends over 12 amino acids. Full variable domain (remainder filled in from reference TRBV13 and TRBJ1-2): AAGVIQSPRHLIKEKRETATLKCYPIPRHDTVYWYQQGPGQDPQFLISFYEKMQSDKGSIPDRFSAQQFSDYHSELNMSSLELGDSALYFCASSKREGGYTFGSGTRLTVV.

The chain couples TRBV24-1 to TRBJ2-7, with D perhaps matching TRBD1 (6 bases). The CDR3 consists of 15 residues. Per the germline V gene, CDR1 is KGHDR and CDR2 is SFDVKD. Trimming shortened V by 4 bases and J by 3 bases, and 15 bases separated the two germline ends. Here the CDR3 DNA reads TGTGCCACCAGTGACCTATGGACAGACGGCTACGAGCAGTACTTC. Translating it yields CATSDLWTDGYEQYF.

The chain couples TRBV10-3 to TRBJ1-5, with 8 bases that match TRBD1. This CDR3 is 14 amino acids long. Per germline, CDR1 ENHRY and CDR2 SYGVKD. After removal of 4 bases from V and 1 base from J, the junction contained 0 bases not matched to a gene. Here the CDR3 DNA reads TGTGCCATCAGTGGACAGGGGAGCAATCAGCCCCAGCATTTT. Its protein product is CAISGQGSNQPQHF.

The chain is built from TRBV6-5 and TRBJ2-3, with 9 bases lining up with TRBD1. The germline V gene encodes CDR1 MNHEY and CDR2 SVGAGI. V lost 4 bases and J lost 1; bases outside the gene matches: 3. The CDR3 has 15 amino acids. The CDR3 DNA is TGTGCCAGCAGTTCCTGGGACAGGGGCACAGATACGCAGTATTTT. Its translation is CASSSWDRGTDTQYF.

The chain uses TRBV7-3 and TRBJ2-2; 8 bases fit TRBD2. The CDR3 has 15 amino acids. The germline CDR1 and CDR2 sequences are SGHTA and FQGTGA. Trimming at V came to 3 bases and at J to 2 bases, leaving 2 bases not matched to a gene. The CDR3 DNA reads TGTGCCAGCAGCTTTACTAGCGGTAACACCGGGGAGCTGTTTTTT. This gives the protein CASSFTSGNTGELFF.

The chain combines TRBV6-5 with TRBJ2-1, with a weak D call TRBD2 (6 bases). The CDR3 has 13 amino acids. Trimming took 5 bases from V and 4 from J, leaving 9 bases between them. Germline CDR1 is MNHEY and CDR2 is SVGAGI. The CDR3 loop is CASSRSGYNEQFF. CDR3 in DNA: TGTGCCAGCAGTCGTAGCGGTTACAATGAGCAGTTCTTC.

This chain links TRBV2 with TRBJ2-7; TRBD2 matches 11 bases. Trimming cost V 6 bases and J 3 bases; bases outside gene matches: 7. The V gene's germline CDR1 is SNHLY and CDR2 FYNNEI. The CDR3 has 15 amino acids. The CDR3 reads CASSEGLAELYEQYF. The CDR3 bases are TGTGCCAGCAGCGAGGGACTAGCGGAGCTCTACGAGCAGTACTTC.

This chain uses TRBV14 with TRBJ2-7, with D possibly TRBD1 on 6 matching bases. CDR3 size: 13 residues. CDR1 and CDR2 from the germline V gene are SGHDN and FVKESK. Trimming pared 4 bases from V and 2 bases from J, leaving 9 bases between. Written as DNA, the CDR3 is TGTGCCAGCAGCCCGACAGGAACCTACGAGCAGTACTTC. Protein sequence: CASSPTGTYEQYF.

The rearrangement joins TRBV10-3 to TRBJ2-1; 8 bases agree with TRBD2. V shed 2 bases and J 7 bases; nucleotides not matched to a gene: 4. There are 14 residues in the CDR3. Per germline, CDR1 ENHRY and CDR2 SYGVKD. CDR3: CAISESGSTNEQFF. The CDR3 DNA is TGTGCCATCAGTGAGAGCGGGAGCACTAATGAGCAGTTCTTC.

This sequence joins TRBV5-1 and TRBJ1-5; D gene ambiguous. Trimming took 0 bases from V and 6 from J, leaving 7 bases between them. The CDR3 loop spans 13 amino acids. CDR1 and CDR2 from the germline V gene are SGHRS and YFSETQ. CDR3 bases: TGCGCCAGCAGCTTGGAGCCGGGTCAGCCCCAGCATTTT. This translates into CASSLEPGQPQHF.

The chain combines TRBV20-1 with TRBJ2-1; 7 positions match TRBD2. The CDR3 length is 10 residues. In germline, CDR1 is DFQATT, CDR2 SNEGSKA (reference sequence). CDR3 sequence: CTLAGRTEFF. CDR3 DNA: TGCACCTTAGCCGGGAGGACTGAGTTCTTC.

The rearrangement links TRBV28 to TRBJ2-7; possible D gene TRBD1, 6 bases. Germline V gives CDR1 MDHEN, CDR2 SYDVKM. The CDR3 length is 15 residues. Trimming shortened V by 5 bases and J by 0 bases, and 14 bases separated the two germline ends. This CDR3 is CASSPFGGYSYEQYF. The CDR3, as DNA: TGTGCCAGCAGTCCCTTTGGGGGCTACTCCTACGAGCAGTACTTC.

The chain is built from TRBV28 and TRBJ1-1; no firm D call. The CDR3 runs 13 residues. In germline, CDR1 is MDHEN, CDR2 SYDVKM. The ends were cut back, 3 bases at V and 4 bases at J, with 9 bases in the middle. CDR3 amino acids: CASSLTYSTEAFF. The CDR3 DNA sequence: TGTGCCAGCAGTTTGACATACTCCACTGAAGCTTTCTTT.

V usage is TRBV6-4 and J usage is TRBJ1-2; TRBD1 agrees at 9 bases. The germline V gene has CDR1 MRHNA and CDR2 SNTAGT. The junction had 11 bases not matched to a gene; V was cut back by 6 bases and J by 12 bases. CDR3 length: 13 residues. CDR3 DNA: TGTGCCAGCAGCGAATCCCCACAGGGGGCCAACACCTTC. Translation: CASSESPQGANTF.

V is TRBV7-9 and J is TRBJ1-2, with D uncertain. V lost 1 base, J lost 1 base, and 10 bases lay in between. The CDR3 has 15 residues. The germline gives CDR1 SEHNR, CDR2 FQNEAQ (reference sequence). In DNA form, the CDR3 reads TGTGCCAGCAGCTTAGGAGGAGGCGATAACTATGGCTACACCTTC. Its protein product is CASSLGGGDNYGYTF.

This sequence joins TRBV7-9 and TRBJ1-1; D unclear. Trimming stripped 2 bases from V and 8 bases from J, with 15 bases between. There are 14 residues in the CDR3. Germline V gives CDR1 SEHNR, CDR2 FQNEAQ (reference sequence). The CDR3 sequence is CASSLRGRSEEAFF. In DNA, the CDR3 is TGTGCCAGCAGCTTACGAGGGAGGTCAGAAGAAGCTTTCTTT.

The chain employs TRBV4-3 and TRBJ1-1; maybe TRBD1 (5 bases). Trimming left V 1 base short and J 4 bases short, with 10 bases between. The V gene's germline CDR1 is LGHNA and CDR2 YSLEER. This CDR3 comprises 14 residues. CDR3 region: CASSQAGWGTEAFF. The DNA of the CDR3 is TGCGCCAGCAGCCAAGCAGGGTGGGGCACTGAAGCTTTCTTT.

This clone was counted a few times. The chain employs TRBV5-1 and TRBJ2-7; TRBD2 matches at 9 bases. The CDR3 totals 14 residues. V shed 0 bases and J 6 bases; nucleotides not matched to a gene: 4. Germline V gene lookup returns CDR1 SGHRS and CDR2 YFSETQ. This chain's CDR3 is CASSLVAGVREQYF. The CDR3 DNA follows: TGCGCCAGCAGCTTGGTAGCGGGGGTCCGCGAGCAGTACTTC.

The V gene is TRBV7-3, the J gene TRBJ2-7, with 7 bases aligning to TRBD2. Trimming removed 4 bases from V and 6 bases from J; junction bases left unmatched: 12. The germline V gene encodes CDR1 SGHTA and CDR2 FQGTGA. CDR3 size: 15 residues. The CDR3 loop reads CASSSGPWSGGEQYF. The CDR3 DNA reads TGTGCCAGCAGCTCAGGACCGTGGTCGGGGGGCGAGCAGTACTTC.

This clone was observed a single time. This chain joins TRBV7-3 and TRBJ2-7; 9 positions agree with TRBD1. Germline loops: CDR1 SGHTA, CDR2 FQGTGA. V lost 5 bases and J lost 5; bases outside the gene matches: 4. The CDR3 length is 13 residues. CDR3 amino acids: CASSRDRENEQYF. CDR3 nucleotide sequence: TGTGCCAGCAGCCGGGACAGGGAGAACGAGCAGTACTTC.

The chain employs TRBV29-1 and TRBJ1-3, with TRBD1 as a possible D gene (5 bases). This CDR3 spans 12 amino acids. Per the germline V gene, CDR1 is SQVTM and CDR2 is ANQGSEA. Trimming removed 4 bases from V and 4 bases from J, with 8 bases in between. CDR3 coding DNA: TGCAGCGTTGGCGGGGGGGGAAACACCATATATTTT. As protein: CSVGGGGNTIYF.

The chain employs TRBV15 and TRBJ2-5; D is possibly TRBD2 (5 bases). Germline V gene data show CDR1 as LNHNV and CDR2 as YYDKDF (reference sequence). Trimming left V 4 bases short and J 5 bases short, with 17 bases between. This CDR3 has 15 residues. The CDR3 coding sequence is TGTGCCACCAGCACGATAAGTAAGGGCGGGGAGACCCAGTACTTC. As protein: CATSTISKGGETQYF.

The chain links TRBV28 to TRBJ1-2; D may be TRBD1 (5 bases). The germline gives CDR1 MDHEN, CDR2 SYDVKM. The length of the CDR3 is 13 residues. V shed 6 bases and J shed 5 bases, with 13 bases lying between them. The CDR3 is CASRFRVSYGYTF. The CDR3 DNA follows: TGTGCCAGCAGATTCAGGGTTAGTTATGGCTACACCTTC.

CDR3 bases: TGTGCCATTTCGACAGGGGGGGGTGGCTACACCTTC. Translation: CAISTGGGGYTF. This rearrangement joins TRBV10-3 to TRBJ1-2; TRBD1 agrees at 9 bases. Trimming took 9 bases from V and 7 from J; bases not matched to a gene: 6. Germline V lookup: CDR1 ENHRY, CDR2 SYGVKD. The CDR3 length is 12 residues.

The J gene is TRBJ2-1, the V gene TRBV7-9; 7 nucleotides line up with TRBD2. In germline, CDR1 is SEHNR, CDR2 FQNEAQ (reference sequence). J was trimmed by 3 bases and V by 5 bases; bases with no gene match: 10. The CDR3 has 16 amino acids. The CDR3 loop is CASSPGTGGGYNEQFF. CDR3 sequence (DNA): TGTGCCAGCAGCCCAGGGACCGGCGGGGGCTACAATGAGCAGTTCTTC.

The CDR3 coding sequence is TGTGCCAGCAGCTTTAGAGATCCGGGAAGCAATCAGCCCCAGCATTTT. The encoded protein is CASSFRDPGSNQPQHF. The chain is built from TRBV13 and TRBJ1-5, with D hard to call. The germline V gene encodes CDR1 PRHDT and CDR2 FYEKMQ (reference sequence). This CDR3 comprises 16 residues. The V end lost 3 bases, the J end lost 1 base, and 13 bases lay between the germline ends.

This chain uses TRBV19 with TRBJ1-1; 9 bases fit TRBD1. Per the germline V gene, CDR1 is LNHDA and CDR2 is SQIVND (reference sequence). The length of the CDR3 is 16 residues. Germline trimming cut 2 bases from V and 4 bases from J; bases unmatched to any gene: 8. As DNA, the CDR3 is TGTGCCAGTAGTATATGGGGACAGGGCGTGGGCACTGAAGCTTTCTTT. Its protein is CASSIWGQGVGTEAFF.

The chain is built from TRBV18 and TRBJ2-5, with 7 bases aligning to TRBD1. The CDR3 runs 14 residues. Looked up from germline, CDR1 is KGHSH and CDR2 is LQKENI. The trim removed 3 bases at V and 5 bases at J, leaving 6 bases unmatched. This chain's CDR3 is CASSPGQVLETQYF. CDR3 DNA sequence: TGTGCCAGCTCACCCGGACAGGTACTGGAGACCCAGTACTTC.

This chain joins TRBV5-1 and TRBJ1-2, with TRBD1 as a possible D gene (6 bases). Germline V gene sequence: CDR1 SGHRS, CDR2 YFSETQ. The CDR3 has 15 residues. The V end lost 4 bases, the J end lost 2 bases, and 15 bases lay between the germline ends. CDR3 sequence (DNA): TGCGCCAGCAGCGAAAAACTGACAGGAAACTATGGCTACACCTTC. The encoded protein is CASSEKLTGNYGYTF.

Note on this clone: A junction end diverges from the germline sequence, so it may reflect a read error. The chain recombines TRBV7-7 with TRBJ2-7, with a possible D match to TRBD1 (7 bases). CDR1 is SSHAT and CDR2 is FNYEAQ in the germline V gene (reference sequence). This CDR3 comprises 13 residues. The CDR3 nucleotides read TGTGCTAGCAGCTTCCAGGGGGGATACGAGCAGTACTTC. Translating gives CASSFQGGYEQYF.